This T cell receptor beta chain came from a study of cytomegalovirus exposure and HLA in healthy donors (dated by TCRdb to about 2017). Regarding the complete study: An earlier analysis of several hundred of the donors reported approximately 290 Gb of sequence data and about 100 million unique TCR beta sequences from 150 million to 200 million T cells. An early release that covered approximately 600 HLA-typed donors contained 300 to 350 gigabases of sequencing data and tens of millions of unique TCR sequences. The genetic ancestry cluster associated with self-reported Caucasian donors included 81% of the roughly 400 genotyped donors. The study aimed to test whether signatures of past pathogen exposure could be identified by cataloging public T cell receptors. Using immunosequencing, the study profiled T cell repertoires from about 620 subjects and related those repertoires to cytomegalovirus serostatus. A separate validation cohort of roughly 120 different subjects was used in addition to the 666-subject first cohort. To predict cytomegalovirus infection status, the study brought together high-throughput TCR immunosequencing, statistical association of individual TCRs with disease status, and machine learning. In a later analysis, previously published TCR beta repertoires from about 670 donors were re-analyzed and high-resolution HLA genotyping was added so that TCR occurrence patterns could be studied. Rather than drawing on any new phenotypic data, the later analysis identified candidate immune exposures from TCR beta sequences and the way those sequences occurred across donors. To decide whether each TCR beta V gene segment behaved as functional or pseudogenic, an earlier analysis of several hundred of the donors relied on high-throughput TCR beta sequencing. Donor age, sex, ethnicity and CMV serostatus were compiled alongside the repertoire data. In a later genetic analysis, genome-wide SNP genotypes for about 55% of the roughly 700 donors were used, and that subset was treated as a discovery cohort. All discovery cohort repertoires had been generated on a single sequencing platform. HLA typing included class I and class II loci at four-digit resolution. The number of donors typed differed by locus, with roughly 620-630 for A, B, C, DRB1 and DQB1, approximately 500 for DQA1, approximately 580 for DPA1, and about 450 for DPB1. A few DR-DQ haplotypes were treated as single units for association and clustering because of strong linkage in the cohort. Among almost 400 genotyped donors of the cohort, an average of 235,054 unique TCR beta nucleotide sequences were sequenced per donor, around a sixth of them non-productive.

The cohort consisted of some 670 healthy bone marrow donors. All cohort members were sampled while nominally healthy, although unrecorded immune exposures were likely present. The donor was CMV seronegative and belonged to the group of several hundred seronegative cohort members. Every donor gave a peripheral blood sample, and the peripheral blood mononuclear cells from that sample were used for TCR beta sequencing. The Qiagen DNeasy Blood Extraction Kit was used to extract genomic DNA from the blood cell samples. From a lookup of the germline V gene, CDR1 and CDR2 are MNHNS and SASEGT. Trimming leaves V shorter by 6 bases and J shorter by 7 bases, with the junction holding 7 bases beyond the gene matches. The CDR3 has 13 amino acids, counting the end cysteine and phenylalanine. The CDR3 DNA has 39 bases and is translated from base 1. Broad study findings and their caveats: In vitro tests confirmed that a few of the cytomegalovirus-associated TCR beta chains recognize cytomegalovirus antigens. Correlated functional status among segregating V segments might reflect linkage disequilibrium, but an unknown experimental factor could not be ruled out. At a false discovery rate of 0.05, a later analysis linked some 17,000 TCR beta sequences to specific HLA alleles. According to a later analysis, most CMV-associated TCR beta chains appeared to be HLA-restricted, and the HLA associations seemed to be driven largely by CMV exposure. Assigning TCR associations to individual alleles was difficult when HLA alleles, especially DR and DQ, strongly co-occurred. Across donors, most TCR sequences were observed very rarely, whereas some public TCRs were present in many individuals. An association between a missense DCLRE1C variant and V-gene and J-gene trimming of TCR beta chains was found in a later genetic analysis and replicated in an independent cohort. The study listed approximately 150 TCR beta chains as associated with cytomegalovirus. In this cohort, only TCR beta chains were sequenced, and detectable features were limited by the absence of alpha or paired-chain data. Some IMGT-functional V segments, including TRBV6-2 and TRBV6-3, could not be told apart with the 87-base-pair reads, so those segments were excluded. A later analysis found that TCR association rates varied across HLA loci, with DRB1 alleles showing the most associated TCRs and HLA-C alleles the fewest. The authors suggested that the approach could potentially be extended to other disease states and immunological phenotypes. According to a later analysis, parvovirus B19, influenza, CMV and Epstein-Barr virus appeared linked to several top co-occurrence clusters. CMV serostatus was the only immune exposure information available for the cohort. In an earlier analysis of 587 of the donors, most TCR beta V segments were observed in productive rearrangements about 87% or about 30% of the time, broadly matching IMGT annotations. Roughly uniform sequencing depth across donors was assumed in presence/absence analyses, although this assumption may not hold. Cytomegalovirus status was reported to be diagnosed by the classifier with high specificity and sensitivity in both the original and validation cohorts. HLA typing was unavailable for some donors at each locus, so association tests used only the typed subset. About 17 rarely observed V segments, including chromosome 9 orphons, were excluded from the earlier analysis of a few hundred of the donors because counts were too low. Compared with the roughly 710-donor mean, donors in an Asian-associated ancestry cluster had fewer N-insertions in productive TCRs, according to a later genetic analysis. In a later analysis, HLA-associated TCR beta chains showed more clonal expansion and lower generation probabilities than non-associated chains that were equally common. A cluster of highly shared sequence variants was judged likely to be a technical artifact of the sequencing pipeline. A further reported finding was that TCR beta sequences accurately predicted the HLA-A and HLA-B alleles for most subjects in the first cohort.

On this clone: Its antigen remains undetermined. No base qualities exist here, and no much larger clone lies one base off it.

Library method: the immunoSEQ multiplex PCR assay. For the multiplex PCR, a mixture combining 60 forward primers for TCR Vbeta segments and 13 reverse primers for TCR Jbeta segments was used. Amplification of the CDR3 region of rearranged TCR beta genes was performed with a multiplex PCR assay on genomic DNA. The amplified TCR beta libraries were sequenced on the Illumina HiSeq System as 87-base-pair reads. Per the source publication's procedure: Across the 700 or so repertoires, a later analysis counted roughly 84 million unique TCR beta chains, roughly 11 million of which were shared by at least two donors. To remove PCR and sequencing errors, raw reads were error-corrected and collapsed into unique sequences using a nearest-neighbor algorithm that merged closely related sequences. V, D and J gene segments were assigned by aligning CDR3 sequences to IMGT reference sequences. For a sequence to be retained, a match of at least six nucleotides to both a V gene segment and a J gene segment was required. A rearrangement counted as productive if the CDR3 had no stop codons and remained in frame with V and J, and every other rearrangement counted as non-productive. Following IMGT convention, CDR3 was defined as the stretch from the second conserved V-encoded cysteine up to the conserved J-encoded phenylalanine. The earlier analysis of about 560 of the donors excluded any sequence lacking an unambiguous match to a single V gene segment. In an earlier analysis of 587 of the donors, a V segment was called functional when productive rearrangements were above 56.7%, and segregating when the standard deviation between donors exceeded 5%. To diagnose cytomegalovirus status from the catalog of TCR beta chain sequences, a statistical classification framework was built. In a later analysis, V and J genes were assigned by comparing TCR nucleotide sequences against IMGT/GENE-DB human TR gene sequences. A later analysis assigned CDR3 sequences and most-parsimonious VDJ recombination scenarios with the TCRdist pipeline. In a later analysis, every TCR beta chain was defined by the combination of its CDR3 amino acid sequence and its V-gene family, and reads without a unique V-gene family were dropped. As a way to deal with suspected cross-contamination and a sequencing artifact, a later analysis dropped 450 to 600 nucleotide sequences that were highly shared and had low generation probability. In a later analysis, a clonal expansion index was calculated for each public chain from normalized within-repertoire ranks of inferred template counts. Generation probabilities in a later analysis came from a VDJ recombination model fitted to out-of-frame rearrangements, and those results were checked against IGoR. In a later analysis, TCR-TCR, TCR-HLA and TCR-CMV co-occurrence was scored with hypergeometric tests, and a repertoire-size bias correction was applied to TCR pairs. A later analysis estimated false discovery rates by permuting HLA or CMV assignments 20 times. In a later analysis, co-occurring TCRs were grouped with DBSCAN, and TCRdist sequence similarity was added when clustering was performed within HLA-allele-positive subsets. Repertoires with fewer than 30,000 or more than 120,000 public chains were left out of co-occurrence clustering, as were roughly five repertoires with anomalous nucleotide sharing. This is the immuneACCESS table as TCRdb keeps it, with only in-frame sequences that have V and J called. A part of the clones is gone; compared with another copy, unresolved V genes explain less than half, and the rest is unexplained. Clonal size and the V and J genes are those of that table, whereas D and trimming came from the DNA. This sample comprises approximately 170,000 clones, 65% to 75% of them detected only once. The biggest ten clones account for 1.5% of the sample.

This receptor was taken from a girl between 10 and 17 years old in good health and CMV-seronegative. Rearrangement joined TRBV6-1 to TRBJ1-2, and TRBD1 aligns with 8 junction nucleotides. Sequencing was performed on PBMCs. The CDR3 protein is CASSHRTGIGYTF. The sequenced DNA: TGTGCCAGCAGCCACCGGACAGGGATTGGCTACACCTTC.